Presented here are 18 T cell receptor beta chains from one specimen sequenced in a study of T cell changes during pregnancy in multiple sclerosis (dated by TCRdb to between 2019 and 2020). The library was produced with the immunoSEQ multiplex PCR assay. TCRdb carries this immuneACCESS record with in-frame sequences only. Its versions omit some clonotypes, under half of them owing to an unresolved V gene in the studies checked, with the rest unexplained. For this sample the table gives about 41,000 clones, of which roughly nine tenths were detected only once. More than 0.6% of the sample is in the top ten clones. The starting material was CD4+ T cells from peripheral blood mononuclear cells, obtained in the first trimester of pregnancy. These receptors originate from a female donor with multiple sclerosis, enrolled in a pregnancy study.

V gene TRBV25-1 combines with J gene TRBJ2-7; 7 bases map to TRBD2. This CDR3 is 15 amino acids long. The V and J ends lost 1 base and 8 bases, in that order; junction bases with no gene match: 11. The germline V gene encodes CDR1 MGHDK and CDR2 SYGVNS. The CDR3: CASSESPGTKSQQYF. The CDR3, as DNA: TGTGCCAGCAGTGAATCCCCCGGGACTAAAAGTCAGCAGTACTTC.

The CDR3 nucleotides are TGCGCCAGCAGCGAAGGATGGACAGGGAACGTCGGGGAGCTGTTTTTT. Encoded protein: CASSEGWTGNVGELFF. The chain is built from TRBV5-1 and TRBJ2-2; 8 positions agree with TRBD1. This CDR3 region has 16 residues. Germline V gives CDR1 SGHRS, CDR2 YFSETQ. V trimming: 4 bases; J trimming: 7 bases; junction bases outside the gene matches: 12.

This clone has a single count. The chain links TRBV10-2 to TRBJ2-4; TRBD1 matches at 7 bases. Losses at the gene ends were 6 bases for V and 0 bases for J; bases not matched to a gene: 11. CDR1 WSHSY and CDR2 SAAADI come from the germline V gene. The CDR3 is 17 residues long. DNA of the CDR3: TGCGCCAGCAGGGAGGACAGGACGGCAATAGCCAAAAACATTCAGTACTTC. This translates into CASREDRTAIAKNIQYF.

This chain uses TRBV5-8 with TRBJ1-5; 10 bases line up with TRBD1. The length of the CDR3 is 16 residues. Germline CDR1 reads SGHTS; CDR2 reads YDEGEE. J lost 5 bases, V lost 4 bases, and 9 bases had no gene match. The DNA of the CDR3 is TGTGCCAGCAGCCTTGAGTTTGGACAGGGGGATCAGCCCCAGCATTTT. It is translated as CASSLEFGQGDQPQHF.

The rearrangement uses TRBV9 and TRBJ1-4, with D perhaps TRBD1 (5 bases). This CDR3 has 16 residues. Between the trimmed V and J ends, which lost 0 bases and 3 bases, there was a span of 12 bases. Germline V lookup: CDR1 SGDLS, CDR2 YYNGEE. As DNA, the CDR3 is TGTGCCAGCAGCGTAGTACCGGAGGGACCTAATGAAAAACTGTTTTTT. It translates to CASSVVPEGPNEKLFF. The variable domain in full, with the rest retrieved from reference TRBV9 and TRBJ1-4, is DSGVTQTPKHLITATGQRVTLRCSPRSGDLSVYWYQQSLDQGLQFLIQYYNGEERAKGNILERFSAQQFPDLHSELNLSSLELGDSALYFCASSVVPEGPNEKLFFGSGTQLSVL.

This sequence joins TRBV4-3 and TRBJ2-2; no definite D call. CDR3 size: 13 residues. V was cut by 4 bases and J by 4 bases, with 7 bases left in between. Germline V CDR1 and CDR2: LGHNA, YSLEER. The DNA of the CDR3 is TGCGCCAGCAGCCTCGGTTTCACCGGGGAGCTGTTTTTT. Protein: CASSLGFTGELFF.

This clone was seen a single time. The V call is TRBV7-2, the J call TRBJ2-5; 15 bases fit TRBD2. CDR1 is SGHTA and CDR2 is FQGNSA in the germline V gene. V dropped 4 bases and J dropped 0; count of bases not matched to a gene: 6. CDR3 size: 18 residues. CDR3 DNA sequence: TGTGCCAGCAGCTCGCCGGGACTAGCGGGAGGTAACCAAGAGACCCAGTACTTC. Amino acid sequence: CASSSPGLAGGNQETQYF.

The chain has TRBV7-8 and TRBJ2-1; D gene uncertain. Trimming removed 2 bases at V and 0 bases at J, with 8 bases between. CDR1 and CDR2 from the germline V gene are SGHVS and FQNEAQ. The CDR3 consists of 15 residues. In nucleotides, the CDR3 is TGTGCCAGCAGCTTAACGAGGTCCTCCTACAATGAGCAGTTCTTC. It yields the protein CASSLTRSSYNEQFF.

The rearrangement links TRBV28 to TRBJ2-7; D is undetermined. CDR3 length equals 13 residues. V was cut by 3 bases and J by 1 base, with 7 bases left in between. From germline, CDR1 is MDHEN and CDR2 SYDVKM. CDR3 bases: TGTGCCAGCAGTTTTAACTGGTCCTACGAGCAGTACTTC. Translating gives CASSFNWSYEQYF.

The chain links TRBV28 to TRBJ1-2, with TRBD1 identical over 10 bases. The CDR3 is 15 amino acids. Germline V gene lookup returns CDR1 MDHEN and CDR2 SYDVKM. The V gene end was trimmed by 5 bases and the J gene end by 7 bases; junction bases not matched to a gene: 10. The DNA for the CDR3 is TGTGCCAGCAGTCCTCAGACAGGGGGCCATAGTGGCTACACCTTC. Its translation is CASSPQTGGHSGYTF.

J is TRBJ2-7 and V is TRBV5-4, with 13 bases lining up with TRBD2. V shed 4 bases and J 6 bases; nucleotides not matched to a gene: 4. The CDR3 extends over 14 amino acids. CDR1 SGHNT and CDR2 YYREEE come from the germline V gene (reference sequence). CDR3 bases: TGTGCCAGCAGCAACCGACTAGCGGGAGGCGAGCAGTACTTC. Protein: CASSNRLAGGEQYF.

The rearrangement joins TRBV20-1 to TRBJ1-4, with unresolved D. The CDR3 has 11 amino acids. Deletions cut 4 bases from V and 5 bases from J, with 5 bases between. The V gene's germline CDR1 is DFQATT and CDR2 SNEGSKA (reference sequence). The CDR3: CSATRNEKLFF. CDR3 nucleotides: TGCAGTGCTACCAGGAATGAAAAACTGTTTTTT.

CDR3 amino acids: CASSETTSGRNEQFF. DNA of the CDR3: TGTGCCAGCAGCGAAACGACTAGCGGGAGGAATGAGCAGTTCTTC. The chain uses TRBV25-1 and TRBJ2-1, with 13 bases fitting TRBD2. Unmatched junction bases numbered 6, after V lost 6 bases and J lost 7 bases. This CDR3 has 15 residues. CDR1 MGHDK and CDR2 SYGVNS come from the germline V gene.

The chain employs TRBV28 and TRBJ1-2; tentatively, D is TRBD1 (5 bases). CDR3 length: 14 amino acids. Trimming removed 6 bases from V and 0 bases from J, with 11 bases in between. Germline loops: CDR1 MDHEN, CDR2 SYDVKM. CDR3 in amino acids: CASRAGQANYGYTF. The CDR3, as DNA: TGTGCCAGCAGAGCAGGGCAAGCTAACTATGGCTACACCTTC.

This clone has more than one count but fewer than ten. The J gene is TRBJ1-2, the V gene TRBV6-1; weak D call: TRBD1 (6 bases). The CDR3 extends over 13 amino acids. V shed 1 base and J shed 8 bases, with 11 bases lying between them. The germline V gene has CDR1 MNHNS and CDR2 SASEGT. CDR3 sequence reads: CASSEGQVGGYTF. CDR3 coding DNA: TGTGCCAGCAGTGAAGGACAGGTGGGGGGCTACACCTTC.

The chain links TRBV29-1 to TRBJ1-1; TRBD1 aligns across 9 bases. Trimming cost V 8 bases and J 7 bases; bases outside gene matches: 11. The CDR3 runs 13 residues. Germline CDR1 reads SQVTM; CDR2 reads ANQGSEA. CDR3 coding DNA: TGCAGCACCCGGACAGGGGCCAAGAGTGAAGCTTTCTTT. The encoded protein is CSTRTGAKSEAFF.

The chain uses TRBV29-1 and TRBJ2-1; TRBD2 aligns across 9 bases. Germline V lookup: CDR1 SQVTM, CDR2 ANQGSEA. The CDR3 loop spans 15 amino acids. As DNA, the CDR3 is TGCAGTGCTTCCAAGGCGGGAGGGCCGGGCAATGAGCAGTTCTTC. As protein: CSASKAGGPGNEQFF.

The CDR3 is CASSLFGTGEYEQYF. The CDR3 nucleotides are TGTGCCAGCAGTTTATTCGGGACAGGGGAATACGAGCAGTACTTC. The chain combines TRBV27 with TRBJ2-7; 10 bases agree with TRBD1. The germline V gene has CDR1 MNHEY and CDR2 SMNVEV (reference sequence). V trimming: 1 base; J trimming: 4 bases; junction bases outside the gene matches: 4. The CDR3 consists of 15 residues.